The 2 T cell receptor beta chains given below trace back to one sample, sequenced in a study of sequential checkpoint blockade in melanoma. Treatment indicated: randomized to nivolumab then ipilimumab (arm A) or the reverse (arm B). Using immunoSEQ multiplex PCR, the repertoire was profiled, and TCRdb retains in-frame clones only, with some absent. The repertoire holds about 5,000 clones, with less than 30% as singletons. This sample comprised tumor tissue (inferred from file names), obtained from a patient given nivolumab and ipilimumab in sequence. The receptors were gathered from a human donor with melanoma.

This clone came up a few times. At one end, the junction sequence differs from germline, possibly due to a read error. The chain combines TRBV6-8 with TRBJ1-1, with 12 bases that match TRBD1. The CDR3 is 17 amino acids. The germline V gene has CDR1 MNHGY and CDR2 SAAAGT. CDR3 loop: CAISKMGGQGASTEAFF. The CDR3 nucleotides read TGTGCCATCAGTAAGATGGGGGGACAGGGGGCGAGCACTGAAGCTTTCTTT.

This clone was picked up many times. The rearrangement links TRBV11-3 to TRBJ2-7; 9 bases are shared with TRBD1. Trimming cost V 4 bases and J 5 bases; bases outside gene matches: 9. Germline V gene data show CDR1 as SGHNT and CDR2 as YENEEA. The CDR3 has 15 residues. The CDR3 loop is CASSSAGTGKNEQYF. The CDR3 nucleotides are TGTGCCAGCAGCTCCGCTGGGACAGGGAAGAACGAGCAGTACTTC.